This TCR beta chain was captured by sequencing in a study of control samples from healthy donors and cancer patients. Germline V gene sequence: CDR1 MGHRA, CDR2 YSYEKL. The germline V and J ends were trimmed by 1 base and 9 bases, with 15 bases remaining between them. This CDR3 spans 14 amino acids. Sequencing was performed with immunoSEQ multiplex PCR; in TCRdb, only in-frame clones are kept and a portion is missing. The sample shows tens of thousands of clones, just under 85% of them seen only once. The receptor was derived from a man aged 25 to 45 in good health. Material for sequencing was blood. The chain uses TRBV4-1 and TRBJ1-1; D remains ambiguous. DNA of the CDR3: TGCGCCAGCAGCCAAGGGGTTGAAGGACCCCAAGCTTTCTTT. As protein: CASSQGVEGPQAFF.